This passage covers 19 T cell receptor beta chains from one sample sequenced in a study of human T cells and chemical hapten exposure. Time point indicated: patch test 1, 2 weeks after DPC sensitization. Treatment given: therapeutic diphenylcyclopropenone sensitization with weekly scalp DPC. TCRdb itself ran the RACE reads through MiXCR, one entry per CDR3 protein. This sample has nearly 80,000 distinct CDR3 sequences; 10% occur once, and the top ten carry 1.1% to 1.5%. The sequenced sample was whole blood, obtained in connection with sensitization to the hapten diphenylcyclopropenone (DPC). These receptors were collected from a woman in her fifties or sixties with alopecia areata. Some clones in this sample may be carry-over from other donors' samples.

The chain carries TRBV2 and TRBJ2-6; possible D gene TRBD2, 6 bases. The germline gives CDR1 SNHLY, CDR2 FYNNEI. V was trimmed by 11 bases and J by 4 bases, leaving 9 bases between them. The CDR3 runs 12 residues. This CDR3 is CAGGLGANVLTF. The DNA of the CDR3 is TGTGCCGGGGGGTTAGGGGCCAACGTCCTGACTTTC.

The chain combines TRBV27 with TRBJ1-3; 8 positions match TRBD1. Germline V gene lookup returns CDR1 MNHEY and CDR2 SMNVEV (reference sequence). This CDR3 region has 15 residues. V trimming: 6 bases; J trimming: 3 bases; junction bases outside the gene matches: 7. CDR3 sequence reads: CASRPAGGGGNTIYF. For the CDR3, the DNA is TGTGCCAGCAGGCCCGCAGGGGGCGGTGGAAACACCATATATTTT.

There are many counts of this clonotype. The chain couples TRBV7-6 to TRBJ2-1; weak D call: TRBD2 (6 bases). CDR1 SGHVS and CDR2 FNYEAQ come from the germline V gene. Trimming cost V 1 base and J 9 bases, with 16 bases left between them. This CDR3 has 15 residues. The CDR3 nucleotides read TGTGCCAGCAGCTTAGAGGGGACTGAAACGGCTGAGCAGTTCTTC. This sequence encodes CASSLEGTETAEQFF.

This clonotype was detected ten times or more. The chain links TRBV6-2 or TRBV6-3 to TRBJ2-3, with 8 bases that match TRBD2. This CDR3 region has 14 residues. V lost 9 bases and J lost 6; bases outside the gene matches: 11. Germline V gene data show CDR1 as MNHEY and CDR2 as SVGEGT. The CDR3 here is CASGRREARDTQYF. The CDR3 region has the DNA TGTGCCAGTGGGCGGCGGGAGGCCCGCGATACGCAGTATTTT.

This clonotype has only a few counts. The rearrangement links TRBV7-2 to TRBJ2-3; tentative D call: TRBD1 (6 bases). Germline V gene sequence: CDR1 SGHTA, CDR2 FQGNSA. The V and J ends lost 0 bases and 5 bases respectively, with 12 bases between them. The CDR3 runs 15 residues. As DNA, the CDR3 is TGTGCCAGCAGCTTAGCAGGGGGTCCCGTAGATACGCAGTATTTT. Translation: CASSLAGGPVDTQYF.

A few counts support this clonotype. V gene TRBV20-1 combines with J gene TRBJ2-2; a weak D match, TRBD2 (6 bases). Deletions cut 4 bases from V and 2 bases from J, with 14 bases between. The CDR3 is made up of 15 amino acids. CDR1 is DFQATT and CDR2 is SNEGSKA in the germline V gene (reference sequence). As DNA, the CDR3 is TGCAGTGCTACCTCTACCGGGAGAAACACCGGGGAGCTGTTTTTT. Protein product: CSATSTGRNTGELFF.

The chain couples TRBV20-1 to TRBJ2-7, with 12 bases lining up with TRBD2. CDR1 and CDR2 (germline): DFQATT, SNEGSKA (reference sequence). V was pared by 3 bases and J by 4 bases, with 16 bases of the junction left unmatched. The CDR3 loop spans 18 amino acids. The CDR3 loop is CSASGTSGRIGGSYEQYF. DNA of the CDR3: TGCAGTGCTAGTGGGACTAGCGGGCGGATAGGGGGGAGTTACGAGCAGTACTTC.

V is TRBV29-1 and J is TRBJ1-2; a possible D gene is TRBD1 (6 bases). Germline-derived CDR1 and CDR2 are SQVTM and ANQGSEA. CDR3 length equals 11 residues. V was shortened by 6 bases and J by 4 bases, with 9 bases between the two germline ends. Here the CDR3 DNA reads TGCAGCGTCGAGACAGGCTATGGCTACACCTTC. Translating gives CSVETGYGYTF.

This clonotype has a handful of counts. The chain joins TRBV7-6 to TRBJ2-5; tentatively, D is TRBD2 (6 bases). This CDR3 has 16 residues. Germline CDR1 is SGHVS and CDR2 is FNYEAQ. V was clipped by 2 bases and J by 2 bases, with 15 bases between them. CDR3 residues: CASSLTQASVQETQYF. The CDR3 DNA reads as TGTGCCAGCAGCTTAACTCAGGCTAGCGTACAAGAGACCCAGTACTTC.

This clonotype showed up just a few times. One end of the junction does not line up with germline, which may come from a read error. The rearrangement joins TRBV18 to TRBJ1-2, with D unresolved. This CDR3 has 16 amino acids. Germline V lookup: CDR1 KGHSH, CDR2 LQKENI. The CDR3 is CVSSSTTLTANYGYTF. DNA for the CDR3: TGTGTCAGCTCATCAACTACCTTAACCGCTAACTATGGCTACACCTTC.

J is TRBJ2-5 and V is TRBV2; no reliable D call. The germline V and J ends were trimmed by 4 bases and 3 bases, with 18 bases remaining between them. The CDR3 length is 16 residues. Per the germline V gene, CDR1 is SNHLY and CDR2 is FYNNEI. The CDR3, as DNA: TGTGCCAGCAGTGTGCCCGAACAGAAGGACGAAGAGACCCAGTACTTC. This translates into CASSVPEQKDEETQYF.

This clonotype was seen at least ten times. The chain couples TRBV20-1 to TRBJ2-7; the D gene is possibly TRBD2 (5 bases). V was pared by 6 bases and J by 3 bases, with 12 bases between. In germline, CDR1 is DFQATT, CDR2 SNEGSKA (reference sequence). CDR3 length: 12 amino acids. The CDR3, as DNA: TGCAGTGCGATTCCCCGGGACTACGAGCAGTACTTC. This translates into CSAIPRDYEQYF.

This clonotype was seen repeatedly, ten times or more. CDR3 amino acids: CSVGGHTNTEAFF. DNA of the CDR3: TGCAGCGTTGGTGGGCACACGAACACTGAAGCTTTCTTT. The genes are TRBV29-1 and TRBJ1-1; D remains ambiguous. Trimming stripped 4 bases from V and 1 base from J, with 10 bases between. Germline V gene lookup returns CDR1 SQVTM and CDR2 ANQGSEA. CDR3 length: 13 amino acids.

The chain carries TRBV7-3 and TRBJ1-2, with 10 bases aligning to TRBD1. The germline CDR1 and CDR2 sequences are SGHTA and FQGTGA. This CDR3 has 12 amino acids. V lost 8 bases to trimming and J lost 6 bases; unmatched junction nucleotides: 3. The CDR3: CASGTGADGYTF. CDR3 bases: TGTGCCAGCGGGACAGGGGCAGATGGCTACACCTTC.

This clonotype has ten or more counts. CDR3 in DNA: TGTGCCAGCAGCACCTATGACAGGGGTTCGACCCAGTACTTC. This codes for CASSTYDRGSTQYF. The rearrangement links TRBV7-2 to TRBJ2-5; 8 nucleotides agree with TRBD1. Unmatched junction bases numbered 9, after V lost 5 bases and J lost 7 bases. The CDR3 covers 14 residues. Looked up from germline, CDR1 is SGHTA and CDR2 is FQGNSA. Based on the CDR3 plus reference TRBV7-2 and TRBJ2-5, the full variable domain is GAGVSQSPSNKVTEKGKDVELRCDPISGHTALYWYRQSLGQGLEFLIYFQGNSAPDKSGLPSDRFSAERTGGSVSTLTIQRTQQEDSAVYLCASSTYDRGSTQYFGPGTRLLVL.

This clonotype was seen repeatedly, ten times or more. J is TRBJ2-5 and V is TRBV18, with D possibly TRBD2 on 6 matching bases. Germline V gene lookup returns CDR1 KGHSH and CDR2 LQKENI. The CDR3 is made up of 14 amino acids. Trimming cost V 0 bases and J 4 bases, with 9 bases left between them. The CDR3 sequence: CASSPPRGSETQYF. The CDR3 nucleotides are TGTGCCAGCTCACCACCGCGGGGATCAGAGACCCAGTACTTC. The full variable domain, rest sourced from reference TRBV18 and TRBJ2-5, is NAGVMQNPRHLVRRRGQEARLRCSPMKGHSHVYWYRQLPEEGLKFMVYLQKENIIDESGMPKERFSAEFPKEGPSILRIQQVVRGDSAAYFCASSPPRGSETQYFGPGTRLLVL.

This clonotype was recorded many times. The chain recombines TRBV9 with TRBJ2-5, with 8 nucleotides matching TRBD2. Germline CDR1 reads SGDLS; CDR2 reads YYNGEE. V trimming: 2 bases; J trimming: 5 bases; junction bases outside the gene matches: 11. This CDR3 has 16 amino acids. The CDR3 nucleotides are TGTGCCAGCAGCGTCGGACTAGCCATTCAGTATGAGACCCAGTACTTC. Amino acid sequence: CASSVGLAIQYETQYF.

The CDR3 DNA is TGTGCCAGCAGCTTGGGGCCGTCTGAGTTCTTGGAGACCCAGTACTTC. It codes for CASSLGPSEFLETQYF. This sequence joins TRBV5-5 and TRBJ2-5, with D unclear. V was cut by 0 bases and J by 5 bases, with 17 bases left in between. Germline CDR1 SGHKS, CDR2 YYEKEE (reference sequence). The CDR3 extends over 16 amino acids.

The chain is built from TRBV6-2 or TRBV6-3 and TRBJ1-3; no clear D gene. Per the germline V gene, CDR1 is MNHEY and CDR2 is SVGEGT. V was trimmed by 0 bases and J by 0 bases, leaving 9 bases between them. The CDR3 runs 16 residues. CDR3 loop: CASSYSVRPSGNTIYF. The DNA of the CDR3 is TGTGCCAGCAGTTACTCCGTCCGCCCCTCTGGAAACACCATATATTTT.